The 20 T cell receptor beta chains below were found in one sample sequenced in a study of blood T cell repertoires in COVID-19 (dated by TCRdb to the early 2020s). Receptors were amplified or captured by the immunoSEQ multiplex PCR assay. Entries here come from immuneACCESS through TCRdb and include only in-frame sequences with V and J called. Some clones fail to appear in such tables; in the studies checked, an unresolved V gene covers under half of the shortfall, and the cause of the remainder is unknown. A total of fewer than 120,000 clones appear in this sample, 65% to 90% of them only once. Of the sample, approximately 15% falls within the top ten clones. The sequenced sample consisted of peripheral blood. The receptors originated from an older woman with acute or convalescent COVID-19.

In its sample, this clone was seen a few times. The CDR3 nucleotides read TGTGCCAGCTCTCCGGACGGGAGCTCCTACAATGAGCAGTTCTTC. Its translation: CASSPDGSSYNEQFF. The genes are TRBV11-1 and TRBJ2-1; D may be TRBD2 (6 bases). The length of the CDR3 is 15 residues. CDR1 and CDR2 (germline): SGHAT, FQDESV (reference sequence). The V and J ends lost 8 bases and 0 bases respectively, with 14 bases between them.

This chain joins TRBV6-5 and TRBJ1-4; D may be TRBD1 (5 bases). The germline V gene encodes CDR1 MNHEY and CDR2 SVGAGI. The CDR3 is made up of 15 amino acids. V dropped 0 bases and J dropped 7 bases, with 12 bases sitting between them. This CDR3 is CASSYSGGGSEKLFF. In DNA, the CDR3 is TGTGCCAGCAGTTACTCGGGTGGGGGGAGTGAAAAACTGTTTTTT.

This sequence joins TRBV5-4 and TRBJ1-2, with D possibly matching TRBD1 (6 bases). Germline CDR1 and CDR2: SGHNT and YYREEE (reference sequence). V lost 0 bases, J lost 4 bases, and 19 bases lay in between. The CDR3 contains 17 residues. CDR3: CASSLGQGRGSGYGYTF. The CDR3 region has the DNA TGTGCCAGCAGCTTGGGCCAAGGCAGGGGCTCGGGCTATGGCTACACCTTC.

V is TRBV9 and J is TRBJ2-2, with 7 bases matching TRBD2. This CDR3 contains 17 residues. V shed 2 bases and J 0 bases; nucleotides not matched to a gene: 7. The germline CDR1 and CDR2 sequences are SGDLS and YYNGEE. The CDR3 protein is CASSVSRGWANTGELFF. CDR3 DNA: TGTGCCAGCAGCGTGTCGCGGGGGTGGGCGAACACCGGGGAGCTGTTTTTT.

As DNA, the CDR3 is TGTGCCAGCAGCTTGGAGGGACAGGGAAATGAAAAACTGTTTTTT. This gives the protein CASSLEGQGNEKLFF. The chain has TRBV5-4 and TRBJ1-4; 9 bases agree with TRBD1. The CDR3 is 15 residues long. V shed 0 bases, J shed 5 bases, and the junction held 2 bases outside the gene matches. CDR1 is SGHNT, CDR2 YYREEE, per germline (reference sequence).

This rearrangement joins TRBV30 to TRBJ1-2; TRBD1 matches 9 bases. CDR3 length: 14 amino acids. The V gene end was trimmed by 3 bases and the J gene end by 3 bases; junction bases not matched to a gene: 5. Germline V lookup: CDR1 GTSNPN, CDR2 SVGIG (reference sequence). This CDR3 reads CAWSETGGDYGYTF. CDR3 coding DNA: TGTGCCTGGAGCGAAACAGGGGGCGACTATGGCTACACCTTC.

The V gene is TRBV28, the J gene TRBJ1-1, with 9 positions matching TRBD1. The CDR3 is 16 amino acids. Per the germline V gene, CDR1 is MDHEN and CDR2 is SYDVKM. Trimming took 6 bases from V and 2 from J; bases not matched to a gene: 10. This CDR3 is CASRPRGQGKNTEAFF. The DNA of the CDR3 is TGTGCCAGCAGACCTAGGGGACAGGGAAAAAACACTGAAGCTTTCTTT.

The CDR3 reads CASSQDGRRGSTDTQYF. CDR3 coding DNA: TGTGCCAGCAGCCAAGACGGTCGCCGCGGGTCCACAGATACGCAGTATTTT. The chain is built from TRBV4-2 and TRBJ2-3, with D possibly being TRBD2 (5 bases). This CDR3 has 17 amino acids. Germline V gene sequence: CDR1 LGHNA, CDR2 YNFKEQ. The V end lost 0 bases, the J end lost 2 bases, and 15 bases lay between the germline ends.

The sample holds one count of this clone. CDR3 sequence (DNA): TGTGCCAGCAGTTCGGGCAATGAGCAGTTCTTC. This translates into CASSSGNEQFF. The genes are TRBV12-3 or TRBV12-4 and TRBJ2-1; D is unclear. The CDR3 contains 11 residues. The germline V and J ends were trimmed by 4 bases and 6 bases, with 4 bases remaining between them.

The DNA of the CDR3 is TGTGCCAGCAGCGACAGGGGGAGGCTCTATGGCTACACCTTC. It translates to CASSDRGRLYGYTF. This rearrangement joins TRBV5-4 to TRBJ1-2; 9 bases fit TRBD1. This CDR3 is built from 14 residues. J gave up 4 bases and V 4 bases, and 5 bases lay outside the gene matches. Germline assignment: CDR1 SGHNT and CDR2 YYREEE (reference sequence).

The CDR3 DNA is TGTGCCAGCATTGGGGCAGATATTATCTATGGCTACACCTTC. The encoded protein is CASIGADIIYGYTF. This rearrangement joins TRBV28 to TRBJ1-2; perhaps TRBD1 as D (5 bases). The germline V and J ends were trimmed by 7 bases and 4 bases, with 16 bases remaining between them. From germline, CDR1 is MDHEN and CDR2 SYDVKM. There are 14 residues in the CDR3.

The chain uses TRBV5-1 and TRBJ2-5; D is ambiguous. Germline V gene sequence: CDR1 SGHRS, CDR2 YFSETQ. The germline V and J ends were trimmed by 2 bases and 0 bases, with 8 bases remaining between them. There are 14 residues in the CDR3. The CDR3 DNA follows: TGCGCCAGCAGCTTACTACCGAACCAAGAGACCCAGTACTTC. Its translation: CASSLLPNQETQYF.

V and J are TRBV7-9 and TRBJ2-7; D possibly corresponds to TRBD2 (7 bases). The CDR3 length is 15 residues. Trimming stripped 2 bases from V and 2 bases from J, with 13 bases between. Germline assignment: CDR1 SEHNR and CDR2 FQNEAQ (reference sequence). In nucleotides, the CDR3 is TGTGCCAGCAGCTTATGGGCGGGGGCCGCCTACGAGCAGTACTTC. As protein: CASSLWAGAAYEQYF.

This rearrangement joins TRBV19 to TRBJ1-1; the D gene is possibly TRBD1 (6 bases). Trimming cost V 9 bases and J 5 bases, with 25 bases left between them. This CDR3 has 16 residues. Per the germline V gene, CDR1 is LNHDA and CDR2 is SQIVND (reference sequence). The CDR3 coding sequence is TGTGCCAGCAACCACAGGGAGGGGGTAACTGGAACTGAAGCTTTCTTT. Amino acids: CASNHREGVTGTEAFF.

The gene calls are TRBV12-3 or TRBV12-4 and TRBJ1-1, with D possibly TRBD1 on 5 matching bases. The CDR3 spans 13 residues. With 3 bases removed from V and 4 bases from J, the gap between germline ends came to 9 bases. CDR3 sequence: CASSFGGGTEAFF. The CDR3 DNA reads TGTGCCAGCAGTTTTGGCGGGGGCACTGAAGCTTTCTTT.

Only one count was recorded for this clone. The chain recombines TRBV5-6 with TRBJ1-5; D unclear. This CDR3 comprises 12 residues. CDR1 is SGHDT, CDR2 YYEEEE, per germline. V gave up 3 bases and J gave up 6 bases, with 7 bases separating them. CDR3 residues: CASSSQSQPQHF. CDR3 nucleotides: TGTGCCAGCAGCTCCCAATCTCAGCCCCAGCATTTT.

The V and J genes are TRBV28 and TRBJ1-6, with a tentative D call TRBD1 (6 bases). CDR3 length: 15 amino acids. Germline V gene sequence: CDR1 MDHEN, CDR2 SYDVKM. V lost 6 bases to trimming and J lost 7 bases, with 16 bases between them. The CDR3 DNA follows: TGTGCCAGCAGCGATCTACAGGGTTCCAATTCACCCCTCCACTTT. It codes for CASSDLQGSNSPLHF.

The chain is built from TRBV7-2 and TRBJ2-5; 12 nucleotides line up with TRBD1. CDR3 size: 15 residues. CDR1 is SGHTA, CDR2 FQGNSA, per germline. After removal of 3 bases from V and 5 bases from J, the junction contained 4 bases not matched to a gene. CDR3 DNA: TGTGCCAGCAGCTTCGGGACAGGGGGCACTGAGACCCAGTACTTC. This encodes CASSFGTGGTETQYF.

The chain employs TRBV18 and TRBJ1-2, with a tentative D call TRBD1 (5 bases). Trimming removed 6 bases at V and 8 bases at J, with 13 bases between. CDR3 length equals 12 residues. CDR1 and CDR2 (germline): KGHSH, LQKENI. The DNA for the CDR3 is TGTGCCAGCTCGCCGTCCCCAGGGGGCTACACCTTC. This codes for CASSPSPGGYTF.

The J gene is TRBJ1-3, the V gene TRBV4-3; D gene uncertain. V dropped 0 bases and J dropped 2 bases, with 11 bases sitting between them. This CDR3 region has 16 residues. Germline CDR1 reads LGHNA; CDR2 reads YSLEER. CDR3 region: CASSQDSGLTGNTIYF. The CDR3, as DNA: TGCGCCAGCAGCCAAGATAGCGGGTTGACTGGAAACACCATATATTTT.